These T cell receptor beta chains were read from a single sample in a study of cytomegalovirus exposure and HLA in healthy donors. Using immunoSEQ multiplex PCR, the repertoire was profiled, and TCRdb retains in-frame clones only, with some absent. The sample shows about 80,000 clones, roughly 75% of them seen only once. Material for sequencing was PBMCs. These receptors came from a woman aged 40 to 50 in good health and CMV-seronegative. The conserved cysteine and the conserved F or W are not part of the CDR3 here. Each record gives: CDR3 length, V gene, CDR3 protein.

length: 16
V: TRBV2
CDR3: ASISSGAGGPIYNEQF

length: 11
V: TRBV7-9
CDR3: ASSSQGDYGYT

length: 12
V: TRBV4-3
CDR3: ASSQNPRTYEQY

length: 12
V: TRBV6-5
CDR3: ASSYGGGNTEAF

length: 11
V: TRBV30
CDR3: AWSASGQLGYT

length: 12
V: TRBV7-9
CDR3: ASSRVGGYNEQF

length: 11
V: TRBV2
CDR3: ASKAREASEAF

length: 10
V: TRBV28
CDR3: ASWSDQETQY

length: 13
V: TRBV5-1
CDR3: ASSPAGVNNQPQH

length: 13
V: TRBV19
CDR3: ASSIYRSSGNTIY

length: 13
V: TRBV5-4
CDR3: ASSLVQGADSPLH

length: 14
V: TRBV27
CDR3: ASRSGRTGNNSPLH

length: 12
V: TRBV19
CDR3: ASSGVPLNQPQH

length: 15
V: TRBV15
CDR3: ATSRDQVAGAPDTQY

length: 11
V: TRBV15
CDR3: ATSRDRGGGYT

length: 12
V: TRBV19
CDR3: ASIDRGHTDTQY

length: 11
V: TRBV5-1
CDR3: ASSLQGLDEQY